This is a list of T cell receptor beta chains from one sample in a study of T cells after yellow fever vaccination. Each CDR3 protein gets one entry after TCRdb re-called the 5' RACE reads with MiXCR. The data contain 300,000 or so distinct CDR3 sequences, roughly 8.4% of them singletons. The sequenced sample was PBMCs, obtained roughly 45 days after the first yellow fever vaccination. The receptors were gathered from a man younger than 35 who received the YFV17D yellow fever vaccine. Each CDR3 is given with its conserved first and last residue.

J gene: TRBJ2-4
V gene: TRBV9
CDR3 protein: CASSATTGTDDVAKNIQYF

J gene: TRBJ2-3
V gene: TRBV20-1
CDR3 protein: CSAWRSGGSTDTQYF

J gene: TRBJ1-2
V gene: TRBV6-5
CDR3 protein: CASSYSIRTRMYGYTF

J gene: TRBJ2-1
V gene: TRBV30
CDR3 protein: CAFSPGLNNEQFF

J gene: TRBJ2-7
V gene: TRBV6-6
CDR3 protein: CASTRDKEQYF

J gene: TRBJ1-4
V gene: TRBV12-3/TRBV12-4
CDR3 protein: CASTSGATNEKLFF

J gene: TRBJ2-7
V gene: TRBV5-1
CDR3 protein: CASSWDRMTYEQYF

J gene: TRBJ1-5
V gene: TRBV7-2
CDR3 protein: CASSLGPGMGQPQHF

J gene: TRBJ2-1
V gene: TRBV5-4
CDR3 protein: CASSPLGGLHEQFF

J gene: TRBJ2-3
V gene: TRBV7-2
CDR3 protein: CASSLDRTILDTQYF

J gene: TRBJ1-2
V gene: TRBV11-2
CDR3 protein: CASSPSPGQGWVVYGYTF

J gene: TRBJ2-7
V gene: TRBV6-5
CDR3 protein: CASRGGYEQYF

J gene: TRBJ1-1
V gene: TRBV11-2
CDR3 protein: CASSHDRVVNTEAFF

J gene: TRBJ2-5
V gene: TRBV5-4
CDR3 protein: CASSLGTSETQYF

J gene: TRBJ1-1
V gene: TRBV25-1
CDR3 protein: CASSDILPGGTEAFF

J gene: TRBJ2-3
V gene: TRBV5-1
CDR3 protein: CASSTLALLYTDTQYF

J gene: TRBJ1-2
V gene: TRBV7-9
CDR3 protein: CASSLEPGDGTF

J gene: TRBJ1-2
V gene: TRBV6-5
CDR3 protein: CASRTRGGYTF

J gene: TRBJ1-5
V gene: TRBV10-3
CDR3 protein: CAISASQRTGVGYNQPQHF

J gene: TRBJ2-1
V gene: TRBV5-5
CDR3 protein: CASSWTGVSPYNEQFF

J gene: TRBJ2-5
V gene: TRBV25-1
CDR3 protein: CASTQNQETQYF

J gene: TRBJ2-2
V gene: TRBV7-2
CDR3 protein: CASSLVGGPSVTAFF

J gene: TRBJ2-1
V gene: TRBV29-1
CDR3 protein: CSVEGTTPPFFSYNEQFF

J gene: TRBJ2-5
V gene: TRBV15
CDR3 protein: CATSPRLGQETQYF

J gene: TRBJ1-3
V gene: TRBV5-1
CDR3 protein: CASGMGSSGNTIYF

J gene: TRBJ2-3
V gene: TRBV5-1
CDR3 protein: CASSSLERGGLGTDTQYF

J gene: TRBJ1-1
V gene: TRBV6-6
CDR3 protein: CASSPGDTEAFF

J gene: TRBJ2-3
V gene: TRBV7-2
CDR3 protein: CASTRGDRASDTQYF

J gene: TRBJ2-5
V gene: TRBV5-1
CDR3 protein: CASKIQMGNQETQYF

J gene: TRBJ2-1
V gene: TRBV7-2
CDR3 protein: CASSRGQHNEQFF

J gene: TRBJ2-4
V gene: TRBV5-6
CDR3 protein: CASSFKGGNIQYF

J gene: TRBJ1-5
V gene: TRBV4-3
CDR3 protein: CASSYGDQPQHF

J gene: TRBJ2-5
V gene: TRBV15
CDR3 protein: CATSRDAGVGETQYF

J gene: TRBJ1-2
V gene: TRBV20-1
CDR3 protein: CSARERGEGYTF

J gene: TRBJ2-5
V gene: TRBV4-1
CDR3 protein: CASSPYGQGVTETQYF

J gene: TRBJ2-2
V gene: TRBV4-3
CDR3 protein: CASSQEWDRGSTGELFF

J gene: TRBJ1-4
V gene: TRBV7-2
CDR3 protein: CASSLRTGSEKLFF

J gene: TRBJ2-2
V gene: TRBV4-1
CDR3 protein: CASSQTTGHTGELFF

J gene: TRBJ1-2
V gene: TRBV7-8
CDR3 protein: CASSRQSGGDGYTF

J gene: TRBJ1-5
V gene: TRBV4-3
CDR3 protein: CASSQDVLLRGQPQHF

J gene: TRBJ2-1
V gene: TRBV5-6
CDR3 protein: CASSSILGGAYNEQFF

J gene: TRBJ1-1
V gene: TRBV29-1
CDR3 protein: CSVPGQGVVGNTEAFF

J gene: TRBJ1-5
V gene: TRBV29-1
CDR3 protein: CSVRDTDQPQHF

J gene: TRBJ2-1
V gene: TRBV20-1
CDR3 protein: CSARDDRNGSHEQFF

J gene: TRBJ2-5
V gene: TRBV20-1
CDR3 protein: CSATDFEETQYF